This T cell receptor beta chain originates from a study of shared clonotypes between healthy human individuals. Across the whole study: Three plates were used per donor for CD4 naive, three for CD4 memory, two for CD8 naive and one for CD8 memory.

Method: immunoSEQ multiplex PCR; TCRdb's copy keeps in-frame clones and lacks some. The profile shows about a million clones, 70% to 80% of them singletons. The CDR3 contains 15 residues. CDR1 is SEHNR, CDR2 FQNEAQ, per germline (reference sequence). After removal of 5 bases from V and 4 bases from J, the junction contained 7 bases not matched to a gene. The specimen sequenced was memory CD4+ T cells from PBMCs. Subset given: CD45RA-negative fraction. The genes are TRBV7-9 and TRBJ2-2, with 7 bases matching TRBD1. The sequence came from a man younger than 35 in good health. Some clones in this sample may be carry-over from other donors' samples. CDR3 residues: CASSTRGRGTGELFF. DNA of the CDR3: TGTGCCAGCAGCACCAGGGGGAGAGGCACCGGGGAGCTGTTTTTT. Combining the CDR3 with reference TRBV7-9 and TRBJ2-2 gives the whole variable domain DTGVSQNPRHKITKRGQNVTFRCDPISEHNRLYWYRQTLGQGPEFLTYFQNEAQLEKSRLLSDRFSAERPKGSFSTLEIQRTEQGDSAMYLCASSTRGRGTGELFFGEGSRLTVL.